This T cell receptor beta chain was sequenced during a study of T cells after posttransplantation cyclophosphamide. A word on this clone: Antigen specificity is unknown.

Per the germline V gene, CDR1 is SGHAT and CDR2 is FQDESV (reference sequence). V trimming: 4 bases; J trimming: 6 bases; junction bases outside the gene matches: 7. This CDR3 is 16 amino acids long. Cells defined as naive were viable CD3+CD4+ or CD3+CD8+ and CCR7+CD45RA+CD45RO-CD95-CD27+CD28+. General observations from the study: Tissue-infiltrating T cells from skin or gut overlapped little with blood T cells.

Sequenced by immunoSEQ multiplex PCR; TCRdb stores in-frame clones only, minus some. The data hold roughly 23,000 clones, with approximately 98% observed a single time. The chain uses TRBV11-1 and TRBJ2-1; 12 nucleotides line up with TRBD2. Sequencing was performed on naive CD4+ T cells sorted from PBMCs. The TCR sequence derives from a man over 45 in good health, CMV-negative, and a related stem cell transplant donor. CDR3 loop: CASSYPSGRAGNEQFF. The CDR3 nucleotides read TGTGCCAGCAGCTACCCTAGCGGGAGGGCTGGCAATGAGCAGTTCTTC.